These 24 T cell receptor beta chains originate from one sample sequenced in a study of blood T cell repertoires in COVID-19. Profiled with immunoSEQ multiplex PCR; TCRdb holds only in-frame clones, not every one. The sample records 200,000 or so clones, 89% being singletons. Sequencing was performed on PBMCs or T cells enriched from blood (not recorded which). The receptors here all came from a woman aged 40 to 50 with acute COVID-19.

The CDR3 DNA reads as TGTGCTAGTGGTTCCCCGGTGGAGGTTGGCAATGAGCAGTTCTTC. Protein: CASGSPVEVGNEQFF. The rearrangement links TRBV12-5 to TRBJ2-1; maybe TRBD2 (5 bases). V was clipped by 4 bases and J by 6 bases, with 16 bases between them. This CDR3 is built from 15 residues. Germline V gene lookup returns CDR1 LGHNT and CDR2 FRNRAP.

This clone was seen just once. The DNA for the CDR3 is TGCGCCAGCAGCCAAGATGTCAGTTCCTACGAGCAGTACTTC. It is translated as CASSQDVSSYEQYF. The gene calls are TRBV4-1 and TRBJ2-7, with D unresolved. With 0 bases removed from V and 1 base from J, the gap between germline ends came to 7 bases. Per germline, CDR1 MGHRA and CDR2 YSYEKL. The CDR3 has 14 amino acids.

J is TRBJ2-1 and V is TRBV7-6; perhaps TRBD2 as D (5 bases). Trimming removed 5 bases at V and 6 bases at J, with 14 bases between. Germline V gives CDR1 SGHVS, CDR2 FNYEAQ. The CDR3 spans 14 residues. This CDR3 reads CASSPPGGPNEQFF. The CDR3 DNA reads TGTGCCAGCAGCCCGCCAGGCGGGCCCAATGAGCAGTTCTTC.

CDR3 DNA sequence: TGTGCCATCAGTGAGTTCCAGGGAAACACTGAAGCTTTCTTT. Translated: CAISEFQGNTEAFF. V gene TRBV10-3 combines with J gene TRBJ1-1; TRBD1 is a possible D gene (5 bases). Per the germline V gene, CDR1 is ENHRY and CDR2 is SYGVKD. The CDR3 loop spans 14 amino acids. With 1 base removed from V and 2 bases from J, the gap between germline ends came to 8 bases.

The V and J genes are TRBV3-1 (or the pseudogene TRBV3-2) and TRBJ1-1; D not certain. Trimming stripped 3 bases from V and 7 bases from J, with 9 bases between. Looked up from germline, CDR1 is LGHDT and CDR2 is YNNKEL (reference sequence). CDR3 length: 12 amino acids. CDR3 sequence reads: CASSQSPGEAFF. CDR3 nucleotide sequence: TGTGCCAGCAGCCAGAGTCCGGGTGAAGCTTTCTTT.

The V gene is TRBV18, the J gene TRBJ1-1; D is possibly TRBD1 (5 bases). V lost 5 bases and J lost 2, with 9 bases in between. Germline CDR1 is KGHSH and CDR2 is LQKENI. The CDR3 consists of 13 residues. The CDR3 DNA reads TGTGCCAGCTCAGGGGGGATAAACACTGAAGCTTTCTTT. This translates into CASSGGINTEAFF.

The J gene is TRBJ2-2, the V gene TRBV6-6; D remains unclear. The length of the CDR3 is 14 residues. Trimming took off 2 bases at V and 1 base at J, with 5 bases between the two ends. Germline V gene lookup returns CDR1 MNHNY and CDR2 SVGAGI (reference sequence). The CDR3 loop reads CASSYRGNTGELFF. The CDR3 DNA reads as TGTGCCAGCAGTTACCGAGGGAACACCGGGGAGCTGTTTTTT.

The table lists this clone with a few counts. The chain is built from TRBV14 and TRBJ2-5; 9 nucleotides agree with TRBD1. The V and J ends lost 4 bases and 7 bases, in that order; junction bases with no gene match: 7. The germline V gene encodes CDR1 SGHDN and CDR2 FVKESK. This CDR3 is 14 amino acids long. Here the CDR3 DNA reads TGTGCCAGCAGCCCTTTTACAGGGGGCGCGACCCAGTACTTC. This codes for CASSPFTGGATQYF.

The chain links TRBV3-1 (or the pseudogene TRBV3-2) to TRBJ1-2, with TRBD1 identical over 9 bases. V was pared by 3 bases and J by 6 bases, with 8 bases of the junction left unmatched. This CDR3 comprises 15 residues. CDR1 is LGHDT and CDR2 is YNNKEL in the germline V gene (reference sequence). In nucleotides, the CDR3 is TGTGCCAGCAGCCATATACAGGGGGCTCCCGATGGCTACACCTTC. It specifies CASSHIQGAPDGYTF.

This CDR3 is CAWSVPGYNEQFF. CDR3 bases: TGTGCCTGGAGTGTTCCCGGTTACAATGAGCAGTTCTTC. V usage is TRBV30 and J usage is TRBJ2-1; no clear D gene. V was clipped by 0 bases and J by 4 bases, with 7 bases between them. Germline lookup yields CDR1 GTSNPN and CDR2 SVGIG (reference sequence). The CDR3 length is 13 residues.

The V gene is TRBV6-2 or TRBV6-3, the J gene TRBJ2-3; weak D call: TRBD2 (6 bases). Germline CDR1 reads MNHEY; CDR2 reads SVGEGT. The germline V and J ends were trimmed by 4 bases and 0 bases, with 20 bases remaining between them. The CDR3 length is 18 residues. The CDR3 region is CASSSLRSLASSTDTQYF. For the CDR3, the DNA is TGTGCCAGCAGTTCCCTTCGCTCACTAGCCTCTAGCACAGATACGCAGTATTTT.

V is TRBV5-1 and J is TRBJ2-7; TRBD2 aligns across 13 bases. Germline V gene lookup returns CDR1 SGHRS and CDR2 YFSETQ. This CDR3 comprises 14 residues. V lost 6 bases, J lost 8 bases, and 8 bases stayed unmatched. Written as DNA, the CDR3 is TGCGCCAGCACCCCCGGGACTAGCGGGACCCAGCAGTACTTC. Translating it yields CASTPGTSGTQQYF.

The chain links TRBV7-9 to TRBJ1-5; weak D call: TRBD1 (6 bases). The V and J ends lost 4 bases and 4 bases respectively, with 17 bases between them. Germline V gene sequence: CDR1 SEHNR, CDR2 FQNEAQ (reference sequence). This CDR3 contains 16 residues. The CDR3 loop is CASSSLLAGVNQPQHF. The CDR3, as DNA: TGTGCCAGCAGCTCCCTTCTGGCAGGGGTTAATCAGCCCCAGCATTTT.

As to this clone: This specimen includes other DNA sequences encoding the same CDR3. This chain connects TRBV20-1 to TRBJ1-3; D not certain. V lost 8 bases to trimming and J lost 2 bases, with 7 bases between them. Germline CDR1 reads DFQATT; CDR2 reads SNEGSKA (reference sequence). The CDR3 has 11 residues. CDR3 in amino acids: CSPRAGNTIYF. CDR3 DNA sequence: TGCAGTCCCCGCGCTGGAAACACCATATATTTT.

CDR3 residues: CSVGVTSLNEQFF. For the CDR3, the DNA is TGCAGCGTTGGGGTAACTAGCTTAAATGAGCAGTTCTTC. The chain has TRBV29-1 and TRBJ2-1, with D perhaps matching TRBD2 (6 bases). Trimming stripped 4 bases from V and 7 bases from J, with 14 bases between. This CDR3 region has 13 residues. From germline, CDR1 is SQVTM and CDR2 ANQGSEA.

The chain is built from TRBV14 and TRBJ2-1; TRBD2 matches at 13 bases. The CDR3 length is 16 residues. The ends lost 4 bases at V and 5 bases at J; junction bases unmatched: 5. Germline-derived CDR1 and CDR2 are SGHDN and FVKESK. CDR3 nucleotides: TGTGCCAGCAGCCGAACCGGGACTAGCGGGAACAATGAGCAGTTCTTC. The encoded protein is CASSRTGTSGNNEQFF.

The CDR3 protein is CASSRTSGTGANVLTF. The DNA for the CDR3 is TGTGCCAGTAGTAGGACTAGCGGGACTGGGGCCAACGTCCTGACTTTC. The V call is TRBV19, the J call TRBJ2-6; TRBD2 matches at 12 bases. J gave up 2 bases and V 4 bases, and 0 bases lay outside the gene matches. The CDR3 totals 16 residues. The germline gives CDR1 LNHDA, CDR2 SQIVND (reference sequence).

The rearrangement joins TRBV27 to TRBJ2-1, with 8 bases that match TRBD2. Germline lookup yields CDR1 MNHEY and CDR2 SMNVEV (reference sequence). CDR3 size: 14 residues. Trimming took 7 bases from V and 2 from J; bases not matched to a gene: 4. CDR3 loop: CASTPGGPYNEQFF. DNA of the CDR3: TGTGCCAGCACGCCGGGGGGGCCCTACAATGAGCAGTTCTTC.

The gene calls are TRBV10-3 and TRBJ2-5; 8 bases line up with TRBD2. The junction had 5 bases not matched to a gene; V was cut back by 0 bases and J by 5 bases. Germline lookup yields CDR1 ENHRY and CDR2 SYGVKD. The CDR3 is 15 amino acids. CDR3 nucleotide sequence: TGTGCCATCAGTGAGTCAGGGACTAGGTGGGAGACCCAGTACTTC. It encodes CAISESGTRWETQYF.

The gene calls are TRBV5-1 and TRBJ2-6; 12 nucleotides line up with TRBD1. In germline, CDR1 is SGHRS, CDR2 YFSETQ. V shed 4 bases, J shed 1 base, and the junction held 9 bases outside the gene matches. This CDR3 region has 19 residues. The chain's CDR3 is CASSRGQGALKSGANVLTF. CDR3 in DNA: TGCGCCAGCAGCAGGGGACAGGGGGCGCTGAAATCTGGGGCCAACGTCCTGACTTTC.

This rearrangement joins TRBV5-8 to TRBJ1-4; 7 nucleotides agree with TRBD1. Trimming took 4 bases from V and 8 from J; bases not matched to a gene: 8. CDR1 SGHTS and CDR2 YDEGEE come from the germline V gene. The CDR3 length is 14 residues. CDR3 residues: CASSLGQMEEKLFF. The CDR3 DNA reads TGTGCCAGCAGCCTGGGACAGATGGAGGAAAAACTGTTTTTT. Supplemented by reference TRBV5-8 and TRBJ1-4, the full variable domain reads EAGVTQSPTHLIKTRGQQATLRCSPISGHTSVYWYQQALGLGLQFLLWYDEGEERNRGNFPPRFSGRQFPNYSSELNVNALELEDSALYLCASSLGQMEEKLFFGSGTQLSVL.

The V and J genes are TRBV19 and TRBJ2-3; 7 bases fit TRBD2. CDR1 is LNHDA and CDR2 is SQIVND in the germline V gene (reference sequence). The CDR3 covers 14 residues. Trimming took 3 bases from V and 3 from J; bases not matched to a gene: 3. CDR3 DNA sequence: TGTGCCAGTAGTATTCGGGAGGAAACAGATACGCAGTATTTT. Encoded protein: CASSIREETDTQYF.

The chain has TRBV5-5 and TRBJ2-7, with TRBD2 matching 8 bases. This CDR3 contains 14 residues. The ends lost 4 bases at V and 2 bases at J; junction bases unmatched: 5. The germline V gene has CDR1 SGHKS and CDR2 YYEKEE (reference sequence). The CDR3 region is CASSLTGLAYEQYF. The CDR3 coding sequence is TGTGCCAGCAGCCTGACGGGACTAGCCTACGAGCAGTACTTC.

The J gene is TRBJ1-3, the V gene TRBV5-1; perhaps TRBD1 as D (5 bases). V gave up 4 bases and J gave up 0 bases, with 14 bases separating them. The length of the CDR3 is 16 residues. Germline CDR1 SGHRS, CDR2 YFSETQ. This CDR3 reads CASSATGATSGNTIYF. The CDR3 DNA sequence: TGCGCCAGCAGCGCAACAGGAGCAACCTCTGGAAACACCATATATTTT.